This T cell receptor (beta chain) was recovered during a study of blood T cell repertoires in COVID-19 (dated by TCRdb to 2019 to 2021). Describing the broader study: Samples from collaborators originated in the United States, Italy and Spain and spanned both the acute and convalescent phases of COVID-19. The prospective study material was composed of cDNA or gDNA derived from T cells, B-cell-depleted T cells, or PBMCs. The dataset comprised deeply sampled blood TCRbeta repertoires from subjects exposed to, actively infected with, or recovered from COVID-19. A freely available public database, intended as a resource for researchers studying the immune response to SARS-CoV-2, is where the repertoires were released. The samples were drawn from two sources: the first 160 participants of the ongoing ImmuneRACE study, and 1,200 or so subjects contributed by 6 global collaborators. A de-identified subject ID, COVID-19 status, age in years and sex were almost always included in the sample metadata. HLA class I and class II types, where available, came from metadata supplied by the sample provider rather than from assay-based typing. Results the study describes overall, beyond this receptor: How much clinical and demographic metadata was included differed by source and by participant, and the metadata was provided uncurated.

TCRbeta CDR3 regions were amplified from genomic DNA using the immunoSEQ Assay, a bias-controlled multiplex PCR. From the authors' description of their analysis: Nucleated cell counts per sample were estimated from amplification of reference gene primers within the assay. To quantify the absolute abundance of each unique TCRbeta CDR3 rearrangement, sequence reads were collapsed and filtered. For each sample, productive Simpson clonality was calculated as the square root of Simpson's diversity index across productive rearrangements. Entries here come from immuneACCESS through TCRdb and include only in-frame sequences with V and J called. Some clones fail to appear in such tables; in the studies checked, an unresolved V gene covers under half of the shortfall, and the cause of the remainder is unknown. V and J calls and clone size are as listed in that table; D and trimming were resolved from the DNA. The sample yields 65,000 to 90,000 clones; roughly four fifths were counted once. Of the sample, 5.5% to 7.5% falls within the top ten clones.

Each collaborating institution followed its own protocols to collect whole blood in K2EDTA tubes. For TCRbeta analysis, collaborators shipped samples in one of three forms: frozen whole blood, isolated PBMCs, or DNA extracted from either of those sample types. Germline trimming amounts to 4 bases on V and 4 bases on J, with 5 as the count of junction bases outside the gene matches. There are 13 amino acids in the CDR3, from cysteine to phenylalanine inclusive. The retained sequence is limited to the CDR3, 39 bases, with the frame set at the first base. From a lookup of the germline V gene, CDR1 and CDR2 are SGHTS and YDEGEE. A remark on this clone: Its binding antigen is unknown. Base qualities are not recorded, but no much larger clone differs from it by a single base.

The specimen was peripheral blood. The chain is made from TRBV5-8 and TRBJ2-7; a stretch of 7 junction bases matches TRBD1. The TCR originated in a woman aged 60-70 years with acute or convalescent COVID-19. Read as DNA, the sequence is TGTGCCAGCAGCAGGGGGCAGCTGTACGAGCAGTACTTC. It translates as CASSRGQLYEQYF.